The entry that follows covers one T cell receptor (beta chain) sequence. Its antigen is not known. TCRdb's copy holds only in-frame clones and misses some; the assay was immunoSEQ multiplex PCR. The sample contains about 20,000 clones, approximately 90% of which appear only once. The sorted regulatory T cells were CD4+, CD25-high and CD127-low, with genomic DNA sequenced. This specimen comes from a study of regulatory and conventional T cells in RAG deficiency. Germline CDR1 reads MNHEY; CDR2 reads SVGAGI. J was trimmed by 5 bases and V by 5 bases; bases with no gene match: 4. CDR3 length: 15 residues. Notes on the study in general: Patient subsets had shorter CDR3s; Omenn Treg-Tconv overlap exceeded 75%. Omenn syndrome and CID/AS patients had roughly 100-fold fewer unique Treg TCR beta sequences, versus approximately 9.6-fold elsewhere.

Another study also made use of these data, one on regulatory T cells. From that paper: The PCR used 52 TRBV and 13 TRBJ primers.

The clonotype comes from a human donor in good health. V is TRBV6-5 and J is TRBJ2-7; 15 bases are shared with TRBD2. The material sequenced was Tregs sorted from blood. The CDR3 coding sequence is TGTGCCAGCAGTGCGGGACTAGCGGGAGGCCACGAGCAGTACTTC. It is translated as CASSAGLAGGHEQYF.